The present T cell receptor beta chain was sequenced within a study of T cells after somatic rescue of genetic block. CDR1 GTSNPN and CDR2 SVGIG come from the germline V gene (reference sequence). The CDR3 has 13 residues. The V end lost 0 bases, the J end lost 6 bases, and 8 bases lay between the germline ends. Assay used: immunoSEQ multiplex PCR; TCRdb lists only in-frame clones, some missing. The table shows approximately 58,000 clones, with approximately 96% occurring only once. The source is a child younger than two. The rearrangement links TRBV30 to TRBJ2-2; a possible D gene is TRBD2 (5 bases). Sequenced: peripheral blood mononuclear cells (PBMCs). CDR3 nucleotide sequence: TGTGCCTGGAGTGTGGGGAGAGCCGGGGAGCTGTTTTTT. Translated, it gives CAWSVGRAGELFF.